These T cell receptor beta chains were read from a single sample in a study of cytomegalovirus exposure and HLA in healthy donors. Sequenced by immunoSEQ multiplex PCR; TCRdb stores in-frame clones only, minus some. The sample has about 230,000 clones, about 85% seen once. The specimen sequenced was PBMCs. These receptors all come from a girl aged 2 to 10 in good health and CMV-seronegative. The CDR3 runs from the conserved cysteine through the conserved F or W. D genes are given only for firm matches. Part of the rows lack a size; the others show once, few, many or a class for expanded clones.

len	abundance	d_gene	v_gene	j_gene	CDR3aa	CDR3nt
13	.	TRBD2	TRBV6-1	TRBJ2-5	CASSTTSGETQYF	TGTGCCAGCAGCACGACTAGCGGGGAGACCCAGTACTTC
14	few	.	TRBV5-1	TRBJ2-7	CASSLSWSSYEQYF	TGCGCCAGCAGCTTGTCCTGGAGCTCCTACGAGCAGTACTTC
16	.	TRBD1	TRBV4-1	TRBJ1-5	CASSQPGQGAGQPQHF	TGCGCCAGCAGCCAACCGGGACAGGGGGCGGGTCAGCCCCAGCATTTT
20	.	.	TRBV18	TRBJ2-6	CASSPPFVAEISSGANVLTF	TGTGCCAGCTCACCCCCCTTTGTGGCGGAAATAAGCTCTGGGGCCAACGTCCTGACTTTC
15	.	TRBD1	TRBV6-6	TRBJ2-7	CASSFLTGGSYEQYF	TGTGCCAGCAGTTTCCTAACAGGGGGATCCTACGAGCAGTACTTC
16	.	TRBD2	TRBV9	TRBJ2-5	CASSEPPDGGAETQYF	TGTGCCAGCAGCGAGCCACCGGACGGGGGGGCCGAGACCCAGTACTTC
16	.	TRBD1	TRBV6-5	TRBJ1-1	CASSYSGQGLDTEAFF	TGTGCCAGCAGTTACTCGGGACAGGGTTTGGACACTGAAGCTTTCTTT
15	once	TRBD1	TRBV5-4	TRBJ1-6	CASSLQGVYNSPLHF	TGTGCCAGCAGCTTGCAGGGGGTATACAATTCACCCCTCCACTTT
15	.	TRBD2	TRBV6-1	TRBJ2-3	CASSEVGGRGDTQYF	TGTGCCAGCAGTGAAGTGGGGGGGAGGGGAGATACGCAGTATTTT
14	.	.	TRBV5-6	TRBJ2-3	CASSLGGAVDTQYF	TGTGCCAGCAGCTTGGGAGGAGCCGTAGATACGCAGTATTTT
14	.	.	TRBV5-1	TRBJ1-2	CASSLGAGGYGYTF	TGCGCCAGCAGTTTGGGCGCGGGGGGCTATGGCTACACCTTC
16	few	.	TRBV6-6	TRBJ2-3	CASSYWGGGGTDTQYF	TGTGCCAGCAGTTACTGGGGTGGGGGCGGTACAGATACGCAGTATTTT
15	.	.	TRBV12-5	TRBJ1-2	CASGLIGGSNYGYTF	TGTGCTAGTGGTTTGATTGGGGGCTCCAACTATGGCTACACCTTC
13	.	TRBD2	TRBV29-1	TRBJ2-5	CSVDVGREETQYF	TGCAGCGTTGATGTAGGGAGGGAGGAGACCCAGTACTTC
16	.	.	TRBV6-7	TRBJ2-3	CASSHGPGDLTDTQYF	TGTGCCAGCAGTCACGGCCCAGGGGACCTCACAGATACGCAGTATTTT
14	.	.	TRBV27	TRBJ2-7	CASSSTGTTYEQYF	TGTGCCAGCAGTTCCACAGGGACCACCTACGAGCAGTACTTC
13	few	.	TRBV6-1	TRBJ2-7	CASSLTSVDEQYF	TGTGCCAGCAGTTTAACTAGTGTCGACGAGCAGTACTTC
15	.	TRBD1	TRBV5-4	TRBJ2-7	CASSLGDREPYEQYF	TGTGCCAGCAGCTTGGGGGACAGGGAACCCTACGAGCAGTACTTC
12	.	TRBD1	TRBV10-3	TRBJ2-7	CAIRRQGGEQYF	TGTGCCATCCGAAGACAGGGGGGCGAGCAGTACTTC
19	.	TRBD2	TRBV4-1	TRBJ2-1	CASSQTPFRTSPPNREQFF	TGCGCCAGCAGCCAAACCCCATTTCGGACTAGCCCCCCCAACAGGGAGCAGTTCTTC
16	once	TRBD2	TRBV15	TRBJ2-5	CATSRAPGLGQETQYF	TGTGCCACCAGCAGAGCTCCGGGACTAGGGCAAGAGACCCAGTACTTC
14	.	.	TRBV7-3	TRBJ2-5	CASSRRGPQETQYF	TGTGCCAGCAGCCGGCGGGGGCCCCAAGAGACCCAGTACTTC
16	.	TRBD1	TRBV6-1	TRBJ2-5	CASSDLRDRVLETQYF	TGTGCCAGCAGTGACCTCCGGGACAGGGTCCTAGAGACCCAGTACTTC
12	.	.	TRBV15	TRBJ1-6	CATSREESPLHF	TGTGCCACCAGCAGAGAGGAGTCACCCCTCCACTTT
16	.	.	TRBV6-5	TRBJ1-2	CASSFTSRGGEYGYTF	TGTGCCAGCAGTTTTACTTCGAGGGGGGGAGAATATGGCTACACCTTC
16	.	.	TRBV29-1	TRBJ1-2	CSVVFQGGPSIYGYTF	TGCAGCGTTGTCTTCCAGGGTGGGCCTTCCATTTATGGCTACACCTTC
13	.	.	TRBV2	TRBJ2-1	CASSWASYNEQFF	TGTGCCAGCAGTTGGGCATCCTACAATGAGCAGTTCTTC
16	.	TRBD2	TRBV11-2	TRBJ2-1	CASSLVPGLAAHEQFF	TGTGCCAGCAGCTTAGTGCCGGGACTAGCGGCCCATGAGCAGTTCTTC
14	few	TRBD1	TRBV25-1	TRBJ2-7	CASSDTTGNYEQYF	TGTGCCAGCAGTGATACGACAGGGAACTACGAGCAGTACTTC
14	.	TRBD2	TRBV6-5	TRBJ2-1	CASRASGGYNEQFF	TGTGCCAGCAGGGCTAGCGGGGGGTACAATGAGCAGTTCTTC
15	.	TRBD1	TRBV2	TRBJ1-2	CASSPGQGENYGYTF	TGTGCCAGCAGTCCGGGACAGGGGGAGAACTATGGCTACACCTTC